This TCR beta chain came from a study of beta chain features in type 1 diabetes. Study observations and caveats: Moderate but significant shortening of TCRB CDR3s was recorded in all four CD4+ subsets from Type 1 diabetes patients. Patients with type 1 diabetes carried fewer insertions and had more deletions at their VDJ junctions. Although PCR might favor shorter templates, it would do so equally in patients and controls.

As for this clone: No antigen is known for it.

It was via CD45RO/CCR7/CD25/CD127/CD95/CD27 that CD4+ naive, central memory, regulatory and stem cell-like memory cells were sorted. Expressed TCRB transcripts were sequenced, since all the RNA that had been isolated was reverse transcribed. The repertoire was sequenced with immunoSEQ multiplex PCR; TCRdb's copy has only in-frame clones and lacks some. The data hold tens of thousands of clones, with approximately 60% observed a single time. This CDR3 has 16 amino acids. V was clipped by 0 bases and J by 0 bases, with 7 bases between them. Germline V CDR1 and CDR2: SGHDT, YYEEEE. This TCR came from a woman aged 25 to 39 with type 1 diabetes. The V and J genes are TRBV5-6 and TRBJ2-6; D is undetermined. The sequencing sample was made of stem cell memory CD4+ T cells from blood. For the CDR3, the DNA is TGTGCCAGCAGCTTGGATCTGTTCTCTGGGGCCAACGTCCTGACTTTC. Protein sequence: CASSLDLFSGANVLTF.